Presented here are 8 T cell receptor beta chains from one specimen sequenced in a study of STAT5B mutations in CD4+ large granular lymphocyte leukemia. TCRdb's table, derived via immunoSEQ multiplex PCR, lists solely in-frame clones and lacks some. The sample carries about 38,000 clones, 85% recorded once. Source material: CD4+ T cells from blood buffy coats. These receptors originate from a human donor in good health.

The table lists this clone with a count of one. The chain carries TRBV19 and TRBJ1-5, with 9 positions matching TRBD1. Losses at the gene ends were 4 bases for V and 3 bases for J; bases not matched to a gene: 7. Germline CDR1 LNHDA, CDR2 SQIVND (reference sequence). The length of the CDR3 is 16 residues. The CDR3 DNA reads as TGTGCCAGTAGTAGCCGGACAGGGGCCGACAATCAGCCCCAGCATTTT. Its protein product is CASSSRTGADNQPQHF. Full variable domain (remainder filled in from reference TRBV19 and TRBJ1-5): DGGITQSPKYLFRKEGQNVTLSCEQNLNHDAMYWYRQDPGQGLRLIYYSQIVNDFQKGDIAEGYSVSREKKESFPLTVTSAQKNPTAFYLCASSSRTGADNQPQHFGDGTRLSIL.

The chain couples TRBV11-3 to TRBJ2-7; D is undetermined. Germline CDR1 reads SGHNT; CDR2 reads YENEEA. The CDR3 totals 9 residues. The V end was cut by 3 bases, the J end by 11 bases, with 5 bases between. This CDR3 is CASSFLEYF. The CDR3 DNA sequence: TGTGCCAGCAGCTTTCTAGAGTACTTC.

A remark on this clone: Sequence at one end of the junction differs from germline and may be a read error. The V gene is TRBV7-2, the J gene TRBJ2-7; maybe TRBD2 (5 bases). In germline, CDR1 is SGHTA, CDR2 FQGNSA. There are 13 residues in the CDR3. CDR3 DNA: TGTGCCAGCAGCCTAGCTCCGGCCTACGAGCAGTACTTC. This translates into CASSLAPAYEQYF.

This chain uses TRBV5-1 with TRBJ1-4; 9 positions agree with TRBD1. The germline gives CDR1 SGHRS, CDR2 YFSETQ. This CDR3 is 14 amino acids long. V gave up 3 bases and J gave up 8 bases; unmatched junction bases: 5. CDR3 sequence reads: CASSSQGAGEKLFF. For the CDR3, the DNA is TGCGCCAGCAGCTCACAGGGGGCTGGAGAAAAACTGTTTTTT. Full variable domain (missing parts from reference TRBV5-1 and TRBJ1-4): KAGVTQTPRYLIKTRGQQVTLSCSPISGHRSVSWYQQTPGQGLQFLFEYFSETQRNKGNFPGRFSGRQFSNSRSEMNVSTLELGDSALYLCASSSQGAGEKLFFGSGTQLSVL.

The J gene is TRBJ1-1, the V gene TRBV6-4; unclear D gene. Germline loops: CDR1 MRHNA, CDR2 SNTAGT. The CDR3 contains 15 residues. Trimming removed 3 bases at V and 1 base at J, with 12 bases between. The CDR3 reads CASSEFEGPNTEAFF. In nucleotides, the CDR3 is TGTGCCAGCAGTGAATTTGAAGGGCCGAACACTGAAGCTTTCTTT.

V is TRBV6-5 and J is TRBJ2-5, with TRBD1 matching over 7 bases. Germline CDR1 and CDR2: MNHEY and SVGAGI. V trimming: 6 bases; J trimming: 3 bases; junction bases outside the gene matches: 10. The CDR3 extends over 15 amino acids. As DNA, the CDR3 is TGTGCCAGCAGAAAACAGGGGCACTTAGAAGAGACCCAGTACTTC. Its protein is CASRKQGHLEETQYF.

The J gene is TRBJ2-1, the V gene TRBV30; 15 bases line up with TRBD2. From germline, CDR1 is GTSNPN and CDR2 SVGIG (reference sequence). The V gene end was trimmed by 5 bases and the J gene end by 14 bases; junction bases not matched to a gene: 13. This CDR3 spans 15 amino acids. The CDR3 loop is CAWDNKGLAGGQEFF. In DNA, the CDR3 is TGTGCCTGGGATAACAAGGGACTAGCGGGGGGCCAAGAGTTCTTC.

V usage is TRBV27 and J usage is TRBJ2-1, with 8 bases lining up with TRBD2. Germline V gives CDR1 MNHEY, CDR2 SMNVEV (reference sequence). J lost 9 bases, V lost 0 bases, and 4 bases had no gene match. The CDR3 is 14 residues long. The CDR3 nucleotides are TGTGCCAGCAGTTTATCTTGGCTAGCGGGTGAGCAGTTCTTC. This sequence encodes CASSLSWLAGEQFF.